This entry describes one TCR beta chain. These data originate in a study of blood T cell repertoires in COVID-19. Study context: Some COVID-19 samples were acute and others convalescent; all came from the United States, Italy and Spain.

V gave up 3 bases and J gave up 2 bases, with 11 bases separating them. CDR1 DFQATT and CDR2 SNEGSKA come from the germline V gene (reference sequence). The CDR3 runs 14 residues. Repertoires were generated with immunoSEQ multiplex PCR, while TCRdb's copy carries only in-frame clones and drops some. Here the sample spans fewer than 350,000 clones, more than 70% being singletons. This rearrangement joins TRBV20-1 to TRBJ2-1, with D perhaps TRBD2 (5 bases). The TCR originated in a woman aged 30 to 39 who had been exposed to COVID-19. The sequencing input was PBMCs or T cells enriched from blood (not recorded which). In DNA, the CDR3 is TGCAGTGCTAGTCAGCGGAGTACCTACAATGAGCAGTTCTTC. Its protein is CSASQRSTYNEQFF.